The 14 T cell receptor beta chains given below trace back to one sample, sequenced in a study of cytomegalovirus exposure and HLA in healthy donors. Use of 60 Vbeta and 13 Jbeta primers characterized the PCR. Generated by immunoSEQ multiplex PCR, the TCRdb table keeps only in-frame clones and is missing some. Of more than 110,000 clones in the sample, about 80% were seen once. The sample taken for sequencing was PBMCs. The receptors shown here come from a man aged 30-40 years in good health and CMV-seronegative.

This clone has just one count. This sequence joins TRBV9 and TRBJ2-5, with 7 positions matching TRBD1. V trimming: 3 bases; J trimming: 1 base; junction bases outside the gene matches: 6. The CDR3 has 15 amino acids. Looked up from germline, CDR1 is SGDLS and CDR2 is YYNGEE. The CDR3 DNA sequence: TGTGCCAGCAGCGGACTACAGGGGATCCAAGAGACCCAGTACTTC. Amino acid sequence: CASSGLQGIQETQYF.

The DNA for the CDR3 is TGCGCCAGCAGCTTCGGAGCGGGTGGGACCACAGATACGCAGTATTTT. Its protein is CASSFGAGGTTDTQYF. The V gene is TRBV5-1, the J gene TRBJ2-3, with a weak D call TRBD2 (6 bases). CDR1 is SGHRS and CDR2 is YFSETQ in the germline V gene. CDR3 size: 16 residues. Trimming took off 2 bases at V and 2 bases at J, with 15 bases between the two ends.

This chain connects TRBV29-1 to TRBJ2-7; tentatively, D is TRBD1 (5 bases). Trimming removed 6 bases at V and 0 bases at J, with 9 bases between. CDR3 length: 12 amino acids. Per the germline V gene, CDR1 is SQVTM and CDR2 is ANQGSEA. DNA of the CDR3: TGCAGCGTCGAAACAGGCTCCTACGAGCAGTACTTC. Amino acids: CSVETGSYEQYF.

This clone was counted between two and nine times. The V and J genes are TRBV15 and TRBJ1-4; 10 nucleotides match TRBD1. There are 14 residues in the CDR3. The germline V gene encodes CDR1 LNHNV and CDR2 YYDKDF (reference sequence). V lost 3 bases and J lost 7; bases outside the gene matches: 2. CDR3 residues: CATSRTGGGEKLFF. The CDR3 region has the DNA TGTGCCACCAGCAGGACAGGGGGCGGTGAAAAACTGTTTTTT.

The CDR3 reads CASSTQGIRGEQFF. CDR3 bases: TGTGCCAGTAGTACGCAGGGGATTAGAGGTGAGCAGTTCTTC. The rearrangement joins TRBV19 to TRBJ2-1; D might be TRBD1 (6 bases). The CDR3 covers 14 residues. Germline V CDR1 and CDR2: LNHDA, SQIVND (reference sequence). V was cut by 4 bases and J by 9 bases, with 16 bases left in between.

The rearrangement joins TRBV4-2 to TRBJ1-3; TRBD1 agrees at 8 bases. The CDR3 covers 17 residues. The V and J ends lost 3 bases and 0 bases, in that order; junction bases with no gene match: 7. CDR1 and CDR2 from the germline V gene are LGHNA and YNFKEQ. The CDR3, as DNA: TGTGCCAGCAGCCACCAGACAGGGGCTCCCTCTGGAAACACCATATATTTT. This sequence encodes CASSHQTGAPSGNTIYF.

The V call is TRBV9, the J call TRBJ2-7; TRBD1 matches 7 bases. The V gene end was trimmed by 0 bases and the J gene end by 2 bases; junction bases not matched to a gene: 2. CDR1 is SGDLS, CDR2 YYNGEE, per germline. This CDR3 has 14 amino acids. CDR3 DNA sequence: TGTGCCAGCAGCGTAGAACAGGGGCCCTACGAGCAGTACTTC. As protein: CASSVEQGPYEQYF.

The chain recombines TRBV5-1 with TRBJ1-5, with D unresolved. Germline CDR1 is SGHRS and CDR2 is YFSETQ. This CDR3 is built from 13 residues. Trimming left V 0 bases short and J 5 bases short, with 6 bases between. The CDR3 nucleotides are TGCGCCAGCAGCTTGGGAGCTTATCAGCCCCAGCATTTT. Amino acid sequence: CASSLGAYQPQHF.

The CDR3 DNA sequence: TGCAGCGTCCTGACAGGGAATAGCAATCAGCCCCAGCATTTT. It codes for CSVLTGNSNQPQHF. The chain couples TRBV29-1 to TRBJ1-5; TRBD1 aligns across 7 bases. Germline V gene data show CDR1 as SQVTM and CDR2 as ANQGSEA. V shed 6 bases and J 0 bases; nucleotides not matched to a gene: 5. CDR3 length equals 14 residues.

The chain joins TRBV5-1 to TRBJ1-1; TRBD1 matches 8 bases. The trim removed 3 bases at V and 5 bases at J, leaving 9 bases unmatched. Germline V gene sequence: CDR1 SGHRS, CDR2 YFSETQ. The CDR3 spans 15 residues. CDR3: CASSSNAGGGTEAFF. The DNA of the CDR3 is TGCGCCAGCAGCTCAAACGCAGGGGGCGGAACTGAAGCTTTCTTT.

This chain joins TRBV5-1 and TRBJ1-1, with a weak D call TRBD1 (5 bases). Per germline, CDR1 SGHRS and CDR2 YFSETQ. This CDR3 is 13 amino acids long. Between the trimmed V and J ends, which lost 4 bases and 1 base, there was a span of 8 bases. The chain's CDR3 is CASSLTENTEAFF. The CDR3 DNA sequence: TGCGCCAGCAGCCTGACAGAGAACACTGAAGCTTTCTTT.

This clone was recorded once. This chain uses TRBV25-1 with TRBJ2-5; D is perhaps TRBD1 (5 bases). Germline assignment: CDR1 MGHDK and CDR2 SYGVNS. This CDR3 is built from 14 residues. Trimming took 2 bases from V and 5 from J, leaving 12 bases between them. CDR3 sequence (DNA): TGTGCCAGCAGTGAACATGCAACAGGCGAGACCCAGTACTTC. It yields the protein CASSEHATGETQYF.

This chain connects TRBV18 to TRBJ1-5; the match to TRBD1 covers 10 bases. The germline CDR1 and CDR2 sequences are KGHSH and LQKENI. After removal of 4 bases from V and 4 bases from J, the junction contained 4 bases not matched to a gene. This CDR3 is 15 amino acids long. CDR3 coding DNA: TGTGCCAGCTCACAATTGGGACAGGGGAATCAGCCCCAGCATTTT. Translation gives CASSQLGQGNQPQHF.

The chain uses TRBV28 and TRBJ2-1; D not resolved. Germline V CDR1 and CDR2: MDHEN, SYDVKM. The CDR3 has 14 amino acids. Trimming left V 7 bases short and J 0 bases short, with 10 bases between. CDR3 sequence (DNA): TGTGCCAGCATTGGGCGAATCTCCTACAATGAGCAGTTCTTC. It translates to CASIGRISYNEQFF. The full variable domain, with the rest looked up from reference TRBV28 and TRBJ2-1, is DVKVTQSSRYLVKRTGEKVFLECVQDMDHENMFWYRQDPGLGLRLIYFSYDVKMKEKGDIPEGYSVSREKKERFSLILESASTNQTSMYLCASIGRISYNEQFFGPGTRLTVL.